Listed below are T cell receptor beta chains from one sample, sequenced in a study of blood T cell repertoires in COVID-19. Clones were sequenced by immunoSEQ multiplex PCR, and TCRdb holds only the in-frame ones, with some missing. The sample records 100,000 to 150,000 clones, around 85% being singletons. The sequencing input was peripheral blood. Source of these receptors: a woman aged 80 or over with COVID-19, enrolled during active disease. CDR3s include the opening cysteine and the closing phenylalanine or tryptophan. The D gene is left open where the match is weak. Clone sizes are given selectively: once, few, many, or a class where the clone is expanded.

V	D	J	size	DNA	CDR3
TRBV18	TRBD2	TRBJ2-3	NA	TGTGCCAGCTCGACTGGGACTAGCGGGACCACAGATACGCAGTATTTT	CASSTGTSGTTDTQYF
TRBV27	NA	TRBJ1-5	once	TGTGCCAGCGCGCAGGGGTTACAGCCCCAGCATTTT	CASAQGLQPQHF
TRBV7-2	NA	TRBJ2-3	NA	TGTGCCAGCAGCTTAGATGAGGGTAGGACGCAGTATTTT	CASSLDEGRTQYF
TRBV6-6	TRBD2	TRBJ2-5	NA	TGTGCCAGCAGTTCCCCCGGGACTACCCAAGAGACCCAGTACTTC	CASSSPGTTQETQYF
TRBV28	TRBD2	TRBJ2-3	NA	TGTGCCAGCGGTACTAGCGGCCTCGGAGATACGCAGTATTTT	CASGTSGLGDTQYF
TRBV5-1	NA	TRBJ2-7	NA	TGCGCCAGCAGCTCAACCGGGACAACCTACGAGCAGTACTTC	CASSSTGTTYEQYF
TRBV6-6	NA	TRBJ1-5	NA	TGTGCCACATATAACCTAGAACGAGGCGGCAATCAGCCCCAGCATTTT	CATYNLERGGNQPQHF
TRBV9	TRBD2	TRBJ2-2	NA	TGTGCCAGCAGCGAGACTAGCGGATCTACCGGGGAGCTGTTTTTT	CASSETSGSTGELFF
TRBV7-3	NA	TRBJ2-1	NA	TGTGCCAGCAGCTTAACGAGAGATGAGCAGTTCTTC	CASSLTRDEQFF
TRBV5-1	NA	TRBJ2-7	NA	TGCGCCAGCAGCTTGGAAAGGGGGGGCAACGAGCAGTACTTC	CASSLERGGNEQYF
TRBV7-9	NA	TRBJ2-6	few	TGTGCCAGCAGCTCTTGGTGGCAGGGGCCCTCTGGGGCCAACGTCCTGACTTTC	CASSSWWQGPSGANVLTF
TRBV12-3/TRBV12-4	NA	TRBJ1-2	NA	TGTGCCAGCAGTTTAGGGGGCGGTGGCTACACCTTC	CASSLGGGGYTF
TRBV28	NA	TRBJ2-7	NA	TGTGCCAGCAGCCGGGGTTACTACGAGCAGTACTTC	CASSRGYYEQYF
TRBV11-2	TRBD2	TRBJ2-7	once	TGTGCCAGCAGCCCCTCGGCTAGCGGGTCCTCCGAGCAGTACTTC	CASSPSASGSSEQYF
TRBV19	NA	TRBJ1-5	NA	TGTGCCAGTAGTATCGTTCAGGGTGTCCCCAATCAGCCCCAGCATTTT	CASSIVQGVPNQPQHF
TRBV6-5	NA	TRBJ1-2	NA	TGTGCCAGCAGGGATAAGGGGGGGACCTATGGCTACACCTTC	CASRDKGGTYGYTF
TRBV7-7	TRBD2	TRBJ2-3	NA	TGTGCTAGCAGCCCCCTAGCGGGAAGCACAGATACGCAGTATTTT	CASSPLAGSTDTQYF
TRBV27	TRBD1	TRBJ1-2	NA	TGTGCCAGCACCACATATAGGGACAGGGAAGACTATGGCTACACCTTC	CASTTYRDREDYGYTF
TRBV3-1/TRBV3-2	NA	TRBJ1-5	NA	TGTGCCAGCAGCCAAGAAGGCAGGGCGAGAGAGCCCCAGCATTTT	CASSQEGRAREPQHF
TRBV5-6	NA	TRBJ1-3	NA	TGTGCCAGCAGCTTGACAGACTCTGGAAACACCATATATTTT	CASSLTDSGNTIYF
TRBV7-8	TRBD1	TRBJ2-2	few	TGTGCCAGCAGCCACAAGTTAGGACAGGGGGTCTACACCGGGGAGCTGTTTTTT	CASSHKLGQGVYTGELFF
TRBV7-3	TRBD2	TRBJ2-1	NA	TGTGCCAGCAGCTTTTGCCTAGCGGGCTACAATGAGCAGTTCTTC	CASSFCLAGYNEQFF
TRBV4-1	TRBD2	TRBJ2-7	many	TGCGCCAGCAGCCAAGTAGGGGGGACTAGTTCCTACGAGCAGTACTTC	CASSQVGGTSSYEQYF
TRBV27	TRBD2	TRBJ2-1	NA	TGTGCCAGCAGTTTAATCGGCGGGAGCTATGATGAGCAGTTCTTC	CASSLIGGSYDEQFF
TRBV19	NA	TRBJ1-5	NA	TGTGCCAGTAGTCCGGGGAGCAATCAGCCCCAGCATTTT	CASSPGSNQPQHF
TRBV2	TRBD2	TRBJ2-2	NA	TGTGCCAGCAGGATGACTAGCGGGAGTCCGAACACCGGGGAGCTGTTTTTT	CASRMTSGSPNTGELFF
TRBV18	NA	TRBJ2-5	NA	TGTGCCAGCTCACCCCTTCGCCAAGAGACCCAGTACTTC	CASSPLRQETQYF
TRBV10-1	TRBD2	TRBJ2-1	NA	TGCGCCAGCAGTGAGTCGTGGGGACTAGCGGGAGGGGGGGTTTACAATGAGCAGTTCTTC	CASSESWGLAGGGVYNEQFF
TRBV9	NA	TRBJ1-1	NA	TGTGCCAGCAGCGTAGAATCCGGGTCTGAAGCTTTCTTT	CASSVESGSEAFF
TRBV5-6	TRBD1	TRBJ1-1	NA	TGTGCCAGCAGCCTTAGACAGGGGCGGAACACTGAAGCTTTCTTT	CASSLRQGRNTEAFF
TRBV7-3	NA	TRBJ2-7	NA	TGTGCCAGCAGCGCGGGACAGTACGGTGCGCAGTACTTC	CASSAGQYGAQYF
TRBV12-3/TRBV12-4	TRBD1	TRBJ1-4	NA	TGTGCCAGCAGCCTGGACAGGGTAAAACTGTTTTTT	CASSLDRVKLFF
TRBV28	NA	TRBJ2-7	NA	TGTGCCAGCAGTTTATCAGTTCGAACCTACGAGCAGTACTTC	CASSLSVRTYEQYF
TRBV6-5	TRBD1	TRBJ2-7	NA	TGTGCCAGCAGCCGACAGGGGGCGGGAGAGCAGTACTTC	CASSRQGAGEQYF
TRBV19	NA	TRBJ2-2	NA	TGTGCCAGTAGTGAGACGGGGAACACCGGGGAGCTGTTTTTT	CASSETGNTGELFF
TRBV11-2	TRBD1	TRBJ1-1	NA	TGTGCCAGCAGCTCCACACAGGGGGGAAAAGCTTTCTTT	CASSSTQGGKAFF
TRBV28	NA	TRBJ2-7	few	TGTGCCAGCAAACTCTTGAGCTCCTACGAGCAGTACTTC	CASKLLSSYEQYF
TRBV9	TRBD1	TRBJ1-2	NA	TGTGCCAGCAGCCCGGGACAGGTAAACTATGGCTACACCTTC	CASSPGQVNYGYTF
TRBV28	TRBD2	TRBJ2-1	NA	TGTGCCAGCAGACTCACCGGGACTAGCGGTTACAATGAGCAGTTCTTC	CASRLTGTSGYNEQFF
TRBV4-3	NA	TRBJ2-4	NA	TGCGCCAGCAGCCAAGATTTCGGATTGGCGGGGAGTGGGGCCAAAAACATTCAGTACTTC	CASSQDFGLAGSGAKNIQYF
TRBV4-1	NA	TRBJ1-1	NA	TGCGCCAGCAGCGAAGCCTGGGGGGACGCTGAAGCTTTCTTT	CASSEAWGDAEAFF
TRBV19	TRBD2	TRBJ2-7	NA	TGTGCCAGTAGTTTTCTAGCGGGAAACCATTACGAGCAGTACTTC	CASSFLAGNHYEQYF
TRBV7-2	NA	TRBJ1-3	NA	TGTGCCAGCAGCTTACTACGAGGAAACACCATATATTTT	CASSLLRGNTIYF
TRBV27	NA	TRBJ1-1	NA	TGTGCCAGCAGTTTACGGGGGGCCTTGGCTGAAGCTTTCTTT	CASSLRGALAEAFF
TRBV4-1	TRBD2	TRBJ2-7	NA	TGCGCCAGCAGCCAAGCTCTAAAGACTAGCGCACACTACGAGCAGTACTTC	CASSQALKTSAHYEQYF
TRBV5-1	TRBD1	TRBJ2-3	NA	TGCGCCAGCAGCTTGGCCCGGGACAGGGGAGCAGATACGCAGTATTTT	CASSLARDRGADTQYF
TRBV7-8	TRBD1	TRBJ1-2	NA	TGTGCCAGCAGCCCCCCGGGACAGAGAGTTTCTAACTATGGCTACACCTTC	CASSPPGQRVSNYGYTF
TRBV2	NA	TRBJ2-3	NA	TGTGCCAGCAATCCGGCCCGGGACTCTAGCACAGATACGCAGTATTTT	CASNPARDSSTDTQYF
TRBV3-1/TRBV3-2	TRBD2	TRBJ2-3	once	TGTGCCAGCAGCCCACTAGCGGGAACGGCAGATACGCAGTATTTT	CASSPLAGTADTQYF